This T cell receptor (beta chain) derives from a study of blood T cell repertoires in COVID-19. As for the study in general: COVID-19 samples, acute and convalescent, were from the United States, Italy and Spain. Nucleic acid was either cDNA or gDNA, and it came from T cells, B-cell-depleted T cells, or PBMCs.

J was trimmed by 5 bases and V by 0 bases; bases with no gene match: 3. Per the germline V gene, CDR1 is LGHDT and CDR2 is YNNKEL (reference sequence). The CDR3 runs 15 residues. Study processing details: Scientists estimated how many nucleated cells there were by amplifying reference gene primers. Clones were read by immunoSEQ multiplex PCR, and TCRdb kept only the in-frame ones, dropping some. The V and J calls and clone size were taken over from that table, and D and trimming were inferred from the DNA. The table has some 100,000 clones, roughly four fifths seen once. The rearrangement links TRBV3-1 (or the pseudogene TRBV3-2) to TRBJ2-3; 9 positions agree with TRBD1. This clonotype originated in a man in his fifties or sixties with active or convalescent COVID-19. Sequenced material: peripheral blood. The DNA of the CDR3 is TGTGCCAGCAGCCAAGAAGGGACAGGGTTAGATACGCAGTATTTT. The encoded protein is CASSQEGTGLDTQYF.